The sequence of this T cell receptor (beta chain) was determined in a study of post-analysis software for immune sequencing data. Study conclusions and caveats: Patients showed TRBV5-6, TRBV5-1 and TRBV20-1 among five TRBV segments more frequent than in controls.

cDNA libraries of TCR beta carried unique molecular identifiers. TCRdb ran MiXCR on the PCR reads and lists one entry per CDR3 protein. Here the sample spans fewer than 550,000 distinct CDR3 sequences, 30% to 40% being singletons. Regarding this clonotype: Its antigen is still unknown.

V was pared by 1 base and J by 7 bases, with 17 bases between. The CDR3 is 16 residues long. Germline lookup yields CDR1 SGHDN and CDR2 FVKESK. The chain recombines TRBV14 with TRBJ2-1, with D possibly matching TRBD2 (5 bases). Sequencing was performed on blood. The origin of this receptor is a girl aged 2-17 years with multiple sclerosis. The CDR3 sequence is CASSQVAGLFKNEQFF. In nucleotides, the CDR3 is TGTGCCAGCAGCCAAGTGGCTGGACTGTTCAAAAATGAGCAGTTCTTC.